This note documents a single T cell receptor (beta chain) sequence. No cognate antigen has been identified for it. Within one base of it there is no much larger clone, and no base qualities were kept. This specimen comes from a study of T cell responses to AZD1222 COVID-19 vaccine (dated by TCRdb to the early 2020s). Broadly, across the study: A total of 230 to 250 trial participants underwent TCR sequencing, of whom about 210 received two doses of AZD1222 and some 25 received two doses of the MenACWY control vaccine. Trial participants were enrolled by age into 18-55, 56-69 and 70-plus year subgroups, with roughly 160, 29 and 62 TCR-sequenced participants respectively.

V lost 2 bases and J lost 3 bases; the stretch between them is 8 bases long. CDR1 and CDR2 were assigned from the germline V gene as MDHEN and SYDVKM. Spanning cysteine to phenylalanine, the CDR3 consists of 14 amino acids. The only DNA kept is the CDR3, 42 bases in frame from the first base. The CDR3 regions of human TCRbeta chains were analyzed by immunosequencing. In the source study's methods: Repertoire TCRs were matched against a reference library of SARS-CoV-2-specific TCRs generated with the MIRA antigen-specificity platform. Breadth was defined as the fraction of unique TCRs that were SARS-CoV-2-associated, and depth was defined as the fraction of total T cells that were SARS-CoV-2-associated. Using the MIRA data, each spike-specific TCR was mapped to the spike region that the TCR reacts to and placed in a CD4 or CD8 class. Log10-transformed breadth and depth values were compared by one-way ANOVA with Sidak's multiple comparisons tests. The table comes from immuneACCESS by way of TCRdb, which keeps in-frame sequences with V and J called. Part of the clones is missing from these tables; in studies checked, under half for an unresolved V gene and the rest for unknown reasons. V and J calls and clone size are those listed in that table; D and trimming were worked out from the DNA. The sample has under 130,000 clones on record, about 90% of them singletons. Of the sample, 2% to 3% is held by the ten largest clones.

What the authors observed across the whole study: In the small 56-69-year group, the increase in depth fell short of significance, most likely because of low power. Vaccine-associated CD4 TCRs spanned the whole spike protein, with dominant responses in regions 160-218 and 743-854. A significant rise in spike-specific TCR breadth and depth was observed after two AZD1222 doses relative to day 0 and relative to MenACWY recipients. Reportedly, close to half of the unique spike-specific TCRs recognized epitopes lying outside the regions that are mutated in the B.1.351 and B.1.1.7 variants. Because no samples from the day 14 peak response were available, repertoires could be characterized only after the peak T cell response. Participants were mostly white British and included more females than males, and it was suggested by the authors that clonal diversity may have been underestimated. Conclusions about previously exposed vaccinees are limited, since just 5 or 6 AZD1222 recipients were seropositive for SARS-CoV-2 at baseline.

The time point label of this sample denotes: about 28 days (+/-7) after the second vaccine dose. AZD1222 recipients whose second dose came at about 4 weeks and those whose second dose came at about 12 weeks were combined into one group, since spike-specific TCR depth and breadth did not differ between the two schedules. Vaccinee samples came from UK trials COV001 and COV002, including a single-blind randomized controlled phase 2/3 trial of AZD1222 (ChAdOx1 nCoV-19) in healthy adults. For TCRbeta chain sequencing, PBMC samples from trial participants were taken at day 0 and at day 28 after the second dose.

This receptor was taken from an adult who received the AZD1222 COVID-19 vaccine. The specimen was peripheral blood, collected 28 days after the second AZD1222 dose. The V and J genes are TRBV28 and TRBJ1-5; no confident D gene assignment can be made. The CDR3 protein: CASSLGGPNQPQHF. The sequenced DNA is TGTGCCAGCAGTTTAGGAGGGCCCAATCAGCCCCAGCATTTT.